A single T cell receptor (beta chain) is shown here with its context. Its antigen remains unidentified. The record originates from a study of OX40 agonist ivuxolimab in advanced cancers. Study results and caveats: No determination was made of the antigen specificity of the expanded peripheral T cells.

V lost 5 bases, J lost 1 base, and 12 bases lay in between. Per germline, CDR1 SGDLS and CDR2 YYNGEE. CDR3 length equals 14 residues. The repertoire was sequenced with immunoSEQ multiplex PCR; TCRdb's copy has only in-frame clones and lacks some. Of tens of thousands of clones in the sample, approximately 80% are singletons; the top ten hold less than 5%. The sequencing here drew on CD4+ or CD8+ T cells sorted from blood, taken in a trial of the OX40 agonist ivuxolimab. The gene calls are TRBV9 and TRBJ2-5; no firm D call. The clonotype originates from an adult with an advanced solid tumor such as melanoma, head and neck, liver or kidney cancer. CDR3 sequence reads: CASSSPQAQETQYF. The CDR3 nucleotides are TGTGCCAGCAGTTCCCCCCAAGCCCAAGAGACCCAGTACTTC.